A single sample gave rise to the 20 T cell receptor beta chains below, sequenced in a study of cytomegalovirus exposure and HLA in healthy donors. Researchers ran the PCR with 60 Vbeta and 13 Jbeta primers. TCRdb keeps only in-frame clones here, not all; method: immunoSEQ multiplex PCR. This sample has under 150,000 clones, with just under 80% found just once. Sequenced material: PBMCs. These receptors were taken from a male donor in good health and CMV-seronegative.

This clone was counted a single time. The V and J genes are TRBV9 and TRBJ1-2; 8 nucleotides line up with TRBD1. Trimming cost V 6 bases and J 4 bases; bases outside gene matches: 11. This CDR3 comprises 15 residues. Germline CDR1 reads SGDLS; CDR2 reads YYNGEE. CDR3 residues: CASTPQEGTGYGYTF. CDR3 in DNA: TGTGCCAGCACCCCCCAAGAGGGGACAGGCTATGGCTACACCTTC.

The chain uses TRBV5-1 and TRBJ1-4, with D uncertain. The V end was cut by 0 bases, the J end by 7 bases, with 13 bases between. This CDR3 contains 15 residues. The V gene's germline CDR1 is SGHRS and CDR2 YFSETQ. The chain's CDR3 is CASSLAVGGSEKLFF. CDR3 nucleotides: TGCGCCAGCAGCTTGGCGGTAGGCGGCAGTGAAAAACTGTTTTTT.

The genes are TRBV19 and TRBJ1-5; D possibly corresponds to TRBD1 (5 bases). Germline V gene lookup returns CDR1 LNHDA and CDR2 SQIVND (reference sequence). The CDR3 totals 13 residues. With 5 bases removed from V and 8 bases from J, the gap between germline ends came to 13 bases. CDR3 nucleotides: TGTGCCAGTAGTGTCCAGGGTAAGGAGCCCCAGCATTTT. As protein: CASSVQGKEPQHF. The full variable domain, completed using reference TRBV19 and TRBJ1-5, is DGGITQSPKYLFRKEGQNVTLSCEQNLNHDAMYWYRQDPGQGLRLIYYSQIVNDFQKGDIAEGYSVSREKKESFPLTVTSAQKNPTAFYLCASSVQGKEPQHFGDGTRLSIL.

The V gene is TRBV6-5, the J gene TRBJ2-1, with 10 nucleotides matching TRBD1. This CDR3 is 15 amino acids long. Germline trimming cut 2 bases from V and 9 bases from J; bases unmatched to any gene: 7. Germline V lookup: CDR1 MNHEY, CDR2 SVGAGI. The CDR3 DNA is TGTGCCAGCAGTTACCGGGACAGGGGCTATACTGAGCAGTTCTTC. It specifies CASSYRDRGYTEQFF.

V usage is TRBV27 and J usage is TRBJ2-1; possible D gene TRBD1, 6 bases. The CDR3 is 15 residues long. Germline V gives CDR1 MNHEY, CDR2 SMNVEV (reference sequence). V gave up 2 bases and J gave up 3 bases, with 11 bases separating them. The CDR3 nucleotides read TGTGCCAGCAGTTTACTGGGGGCCTACTACAATGAGCAGTTCTTC. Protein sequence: CASSLLGAYYNEQFF.

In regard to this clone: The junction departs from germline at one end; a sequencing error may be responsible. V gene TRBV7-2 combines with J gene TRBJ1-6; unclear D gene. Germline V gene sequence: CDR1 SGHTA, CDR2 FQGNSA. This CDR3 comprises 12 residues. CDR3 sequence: CASSSNNSPLHF. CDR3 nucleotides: TGTGCCAGCAGCTCCAATAATTCACCCCTCCACTTT.

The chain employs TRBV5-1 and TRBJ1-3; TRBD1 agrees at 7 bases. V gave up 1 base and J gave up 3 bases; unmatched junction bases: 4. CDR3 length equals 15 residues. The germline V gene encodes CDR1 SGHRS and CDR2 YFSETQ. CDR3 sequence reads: CASSLTGDGGNTIYF. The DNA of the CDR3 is TGCGCCAGCAGCTTGACAGGGGACGGTGGAAACACCATATATTTT.

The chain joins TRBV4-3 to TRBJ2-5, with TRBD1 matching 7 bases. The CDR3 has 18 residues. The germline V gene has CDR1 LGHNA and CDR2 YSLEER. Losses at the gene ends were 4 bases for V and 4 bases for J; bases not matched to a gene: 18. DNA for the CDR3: TGCGCCAGCAGCCCTCGTATATCGACAGGGCTTAGTAGAGAGACCCAGTACTTC. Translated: CASSPRISTGLSRETQYF.

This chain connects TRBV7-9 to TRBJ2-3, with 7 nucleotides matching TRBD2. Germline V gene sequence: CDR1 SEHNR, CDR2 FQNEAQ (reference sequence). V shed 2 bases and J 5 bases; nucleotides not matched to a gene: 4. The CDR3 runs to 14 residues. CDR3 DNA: TGTGCCAGCAGCTTAAGGTCGGGGGGAGATACGCAGTATTTT. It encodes CASSLRSGGDTQYF.

The CDR3 region is CASSRQRLNYGYTF. CDR3 in DNA: TGTGCCAGCAGTCGACAGCGCCTGAACTATGGCTACACCTTC. The chain carries TRBV2 and TRBJ1-2; perhaps TRBD1 as D (5 bases). Trimming pared 5 bases from V and 2 bases from J, leaving 12 bases between. The length of the CDR3 is 14 residues. Germline loops: CDR1 SNHLY, CDR2 FYNNEI.

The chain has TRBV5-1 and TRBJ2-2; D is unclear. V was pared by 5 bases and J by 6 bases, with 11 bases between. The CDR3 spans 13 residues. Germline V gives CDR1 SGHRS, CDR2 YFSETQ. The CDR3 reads CASSYNPSGELFF. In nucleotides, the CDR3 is TGCGCCAGCAGTTACAACCCGTCCGGGGAGCTGTTTTTT.

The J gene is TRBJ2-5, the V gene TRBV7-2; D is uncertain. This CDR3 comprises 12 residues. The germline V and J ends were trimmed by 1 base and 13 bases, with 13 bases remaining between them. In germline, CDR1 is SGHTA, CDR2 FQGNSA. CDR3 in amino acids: CASSLVAGQWYF. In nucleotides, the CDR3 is TGTGCCAGCAGCTTAGTGGCTGGTCAGTGGTACTTC.

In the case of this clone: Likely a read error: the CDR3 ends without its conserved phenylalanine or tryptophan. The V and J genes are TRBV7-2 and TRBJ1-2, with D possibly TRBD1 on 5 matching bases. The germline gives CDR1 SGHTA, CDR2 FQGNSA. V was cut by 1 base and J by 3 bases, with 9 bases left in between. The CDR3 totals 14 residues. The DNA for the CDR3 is TGTGCCAGCAGCTTAGGGTGGGGGGACTATGGCTACACCCTC. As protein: CASSLGWGDYGYTL.

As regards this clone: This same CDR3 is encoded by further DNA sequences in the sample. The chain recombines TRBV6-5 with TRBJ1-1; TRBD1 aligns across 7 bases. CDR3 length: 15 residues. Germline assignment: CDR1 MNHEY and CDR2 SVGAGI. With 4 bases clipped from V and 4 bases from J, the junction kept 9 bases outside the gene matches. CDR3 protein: CASSFSRTGPTEAFF. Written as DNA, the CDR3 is TGTGCCAGCAGTTTCTCCCGGACAGGCCCCACTGAAGCTTTCTTT.

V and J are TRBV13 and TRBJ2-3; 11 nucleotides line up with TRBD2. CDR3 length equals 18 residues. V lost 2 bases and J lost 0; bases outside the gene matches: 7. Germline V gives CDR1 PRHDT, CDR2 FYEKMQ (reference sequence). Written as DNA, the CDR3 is TGTGCCAGCAGCTTAACTAGCGGGGGCCTCAGAAGCACAGATACGCAGTATTTT. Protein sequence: CASSLTSGGLRSTDTQYF.

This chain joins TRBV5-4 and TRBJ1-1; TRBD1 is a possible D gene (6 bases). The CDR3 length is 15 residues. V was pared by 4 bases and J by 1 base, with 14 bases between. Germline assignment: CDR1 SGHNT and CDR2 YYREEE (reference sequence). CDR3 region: CASSPVQGGNTEAFF. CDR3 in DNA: TGTGCCAGCAGCCCCGTACAGGGCGGGAACACTGAAGCTTTCTTT. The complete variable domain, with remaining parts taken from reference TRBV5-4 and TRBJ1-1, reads ETGVTQSPTHLIKTRGQQVTLRCSSQSGHNTVSWYQQALGQGPQFIFQYYREEENGRGNFPPRFSGLQFPNYSSELNVNALELDDSALYLCASSPVQGGNTEAFFGQGTRLTVV.

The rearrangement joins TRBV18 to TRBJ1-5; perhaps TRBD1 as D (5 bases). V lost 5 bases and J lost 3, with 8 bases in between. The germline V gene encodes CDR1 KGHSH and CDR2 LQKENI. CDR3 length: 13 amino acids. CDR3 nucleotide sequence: TGTGCCAGCTCAATGGGACTCAATCAGCCCCAGCATTTT. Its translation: CASSMGLNQPQHF.

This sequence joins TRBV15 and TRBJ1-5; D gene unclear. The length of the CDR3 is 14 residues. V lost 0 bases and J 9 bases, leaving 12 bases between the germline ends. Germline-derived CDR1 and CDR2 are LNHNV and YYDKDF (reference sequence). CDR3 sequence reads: CATSRDTGRGPQHF. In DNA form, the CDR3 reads TGTGCCACCAGCAGAGATACGGGGAGAGGGCCCCAGCATTTT. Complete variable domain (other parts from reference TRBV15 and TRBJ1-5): DAMVIQNPRYQVTQFGKPVTLSCSQTLNHNVMYWYQQKSSQAPKLLFHYYDKDFNNEADTPDNFQSRRPNTSFCFLDIRSPGLGDTAMYLCATSRDTGRGPQHFGDGTRLSIL.

CDR3 in amino acids: CASSFSSGAYNEQFF. CDR3 coding DNA: TGTGCCAGCAGTTTTTCTAGCGGGGCCTACAATGAGCAGTTCTTC. This chain links TRBV27 with TRBJ2-1, with 9 nucleotides matching TRBD2. CDR3 length equals 15 residues. Trimming took 3 bases from V and 2 from J; bases not matched to a gene: 2. Germline CDR1 reads MNHEY; CDR2 reads SMNVEV (reference sequence).

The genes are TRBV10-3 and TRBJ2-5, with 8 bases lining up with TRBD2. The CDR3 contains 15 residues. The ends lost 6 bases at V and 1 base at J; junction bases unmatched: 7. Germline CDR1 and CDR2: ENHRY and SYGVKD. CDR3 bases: TGTGCCATCAGAGACGCCGGGACTAGCCAAGAGACCCAGTACTTC. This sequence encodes CAIRDAGTSQETQYF.